A single sample is the source of the 12 T cell receptor beta chains below, sequenced in a study of neurological immune-mediated disorders. Regarding time point: longitudinal time-point 2. TCRdb ran MiXCR on the 5' RACE reads and lists one entry per CDR3 protein. The sample includes about 66,000 distinct CDR3 sequences, nearly 10% of them seen just once. The sample comprised PBMCs. The receptors come from a young man in good health.

This clonotype was recorded at least ten times. V gene TRBV12-3 or TRBV12-4 combines with J gene TRBJ2-5; D remains ambiguous. The CDR3 length is 14 residues. With 1 base removed from V and 2 bases from J, the gap between germline ends came to 8 bases. CDR3 in amino acids: CASSLVGSQETQYF. As DNA, the CDR3 is TGTGCCAGCAGTTTAGTTGGGTCTCAAGAGACCCAGTACTTC.

This clonotype occurred once. An end of the junction does not agree with germline; a read error may underlie this. The J gene is TRBJ2-1, the V gene TRBV12-3 or TRBV12-4; 7 bases agree with TRBD1. This CDR3 is 11 amino acids long. The CDR3 sequence is CASTPQGEHFF. The CDR3 region has the DNA TGTGCCAGCACTCCCCAGGGGGAGCACTTCTTC.

In its sample, this clonotype was seen many times. This chain links TRBV6-1 with TRBJ2-2; 8 positions agree with TRBD1. V gave up 4 bases and J gave up 7 bases; unmatched junction bases: 8. This CDR3 spans 15 amino acids. The V gene's germline CDR1 is MNHNS and CDR2 SASEGT. The CDR3 reads CASSASTGGGGELFF. The CDR3 DNA reads as TGTGCCAGCAGTGCAAGTACAGGGGGTGGCGGGGAGCTGTTTTTT.

The CDR3, as DNA: TGTGCCATCAGTGAGGGACTCCGCTCCTACAATGAGCAGTTCTTC. It specifies CAISEGLRSYNEQFF. The chain couples TRBV10-3 to TRBJ2-1; TRBD2 might be the D (5 bases). The V and J ends lost 2 bases and 0 bases respectively, with 8 bases between them. The CDR3 is 15 amino acids. Germline CDR1 ENHRY, CDR2 SYGVKD.

This clonotype has a count of ten or more. This chain's CDR3 is CASSFVGTYYNEQFF. CDR3 DNA sequence: TGTGCCAGCAGTTTTGTAGGGACATACTACAATGAGCAGTTCTTC. This chain links TRBV27 with TRBJ2-1, with D perhaps matching TRBD1 (6 bases). The germline V gene encodes CDR1 MNHEY and CDR2 SMNVEV (reference sequence). V was clipped by 3 bases and J by 3 bases, with 12 bases between them. CDR3 length: 15 residues.

This clonotype was found a few times. The V and J genes are TRBV6-6 and TRBJ1-4; D might be TRBD1 (5 bases). Germline CDR1 reads MNHNY; CDR2 reads SVGAGI (reference sequence). There are 16 residues in the CDR3. Trimming cost V 4 bases and J 5 bases, with 17 bases left between them. DNA for the CDR3: TGTGCCAGCAGTTGGGCGGGACGCCACGAAAATGAAAAACTGTTTTTT. It encodes CASSWAGRHENEKLFF.

This clonotype has ten or more counts. The rearrangement joins TRBV9 to TRBJ2-5; 11 nucleotides align to TRBD2. This CDR3 has 18 residues. J gave up 5 bases and V 2 bases, and 14 bases lay outside the gene matches. The germline V gene has CDR1 SGDLS and CDR2 YYNGEE. The CDR3 DNA sequence: TGTGCCAGCAGCGTCGGGGGACTAGCGGACGTGACGGGGGAGACCCAGTACTTC. Residues: CASSVGGLADVTGETQYF.

This clonotype was seen ten or more times. The chain has TRBV5-5 and TRBJ2-1; 9 nucleotides align to TRBD1. CDR3 length equals 16 residues. The ends lost 4 bases at V and 7 bases at J; junction bases unmatched: 12. Germline CDR1 is SGHKS and CDR2 is YYEKEE (reference sequence). CDR3 protein: CASSVGQGLLVNEQFF. CDR3 nucleotide sequence: TGTGCCAGCAGCGTTGGACAGGGGTTATTAGTAAATGAGCAGTTCTTC.

This clonotype has at least ten counts. The chain uses TRBV3-1 and TRBJ1-4, with D possibly matching TRBD1 (5 bases). CDR3 length equals 15 residues. V was clipped by 4 bases and J by 4 bases, with 13 bases between them. The germline CDR1 and CDR2 sequences are LGHDT and YNNKEL (reference sequence). CDR3 amino acids: CASSLRQGFNEKLFF. Here the CDR3 DNA reads TGTGCCAGCAGCCTCCGCCAGGGATTTAATGAAAAACTGTTTTTT. The full variable domain, rest sourced from reference TRBV3-1 and TRBJ1-4, is DTAVSQTPKYLVTQMGNDKSIKCEQNLGHDTMYWYKQDSKKFLKIMFSYNNKELIINETVPNRFSPKSPDKAHLNLHINSLELGDSAVYFCASSLRQGFNEKLFFGSGTQLSVL.

This clonotype was picked up many times. The chain joins TRBV12-3 or TRBV12-4 to TRBJ2-7; 7 positions match TRBD2. V lost 2 bases and J lost 5; bases outside the gene matches: 12. This CDR3 spans 16 amino acids. This CDR3 reads CASSLSPWAGVNEQYF. The CDR3 DNA sequence: TGTGCCAGCAGTTTAAGTCCCTGGGCGGGAGTCAACGAGCAGTACTTC.

This clonotype appeared many times. This sequence joins TRBV20-1 and TRBJ2-1; D is perhaps TRBD1 (5 bases). From germline, CDR1 is DFQATT and CDR2 SNEGSKA (reference sequence). This CDR3 region has 14 residues. Trimming left V 1 base short and J 3 bases short, with 10 bases between. The CDR3 DNA follows: TGCAGTGCTAGAGGTGACAGCTACTACAATGAGCAGTTCTTC. Translation: CSARGDSYYNEQFF.

This clonotype was counted ten times or more. The rearrangement links TRBV20-1 to TRBJ2-1, with 7 bases lining up with TRBD2. CDR3 length: 15 amino acids. V lost 0 bases, J lost 5 bases, and 7 bases stayed unmatched. CDR1 DFQATT and CDR2 SNEGSKA come from the germline V gene (reference sequence). CDR3 sequence: CSARDNAGVHNEQFF. CDR3 nucleotide sequence: TGCAGTGCTAGAGATAACGCGGGAGTCCACAATGAGCAGTTCTTC.